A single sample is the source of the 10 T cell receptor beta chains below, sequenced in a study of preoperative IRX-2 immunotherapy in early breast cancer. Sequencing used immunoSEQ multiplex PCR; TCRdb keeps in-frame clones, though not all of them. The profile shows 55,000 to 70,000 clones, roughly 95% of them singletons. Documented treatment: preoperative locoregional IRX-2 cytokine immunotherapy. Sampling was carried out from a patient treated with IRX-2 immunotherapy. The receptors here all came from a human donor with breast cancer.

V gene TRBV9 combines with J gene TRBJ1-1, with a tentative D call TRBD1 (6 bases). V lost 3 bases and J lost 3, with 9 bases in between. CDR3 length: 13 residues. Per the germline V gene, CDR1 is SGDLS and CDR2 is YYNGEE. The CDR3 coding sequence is TGTGCCAGCAGCGAACAGGGACACACTGAAGCTTTCTTT. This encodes CASSEQGHTEAFF. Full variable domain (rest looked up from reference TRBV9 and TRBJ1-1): DSGVTQTPKHLITATGQRVTLRCSPRSGDLSVYWYQQSLDQGLQFLIQYYNGEERAKGNILERFSAQQFPDLHSELNLSSLELGDSALYFCASSEQGHTEAFFGQGTRLTVV.

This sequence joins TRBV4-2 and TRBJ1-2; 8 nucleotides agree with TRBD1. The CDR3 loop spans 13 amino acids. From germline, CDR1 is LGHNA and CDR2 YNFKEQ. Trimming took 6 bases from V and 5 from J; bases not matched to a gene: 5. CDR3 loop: CASRLTGDYGYTF. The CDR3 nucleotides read TGTGCCAGCAGACTGACAGGGGATTATGGCTACACCTTC.

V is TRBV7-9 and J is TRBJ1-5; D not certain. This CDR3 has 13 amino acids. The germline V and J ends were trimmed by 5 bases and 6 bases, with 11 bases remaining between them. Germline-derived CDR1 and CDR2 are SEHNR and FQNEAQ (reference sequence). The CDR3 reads CASSLRGGQPQHF. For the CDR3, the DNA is TGTGCCAGCAGCCTCCGGGGAGGTCAGCCCCAGCATTTT. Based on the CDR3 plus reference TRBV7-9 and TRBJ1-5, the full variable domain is DTGVSQNPRHKITKRGQNVTFRCDPISEHNRLYWYRQTLGQGPEFLTYFQNEAQLEKSRLLSDRFSAERPKGSFSTLEIQRTEQGDSAMYLCASSLRGGQPQHFGDGTRLSIL.

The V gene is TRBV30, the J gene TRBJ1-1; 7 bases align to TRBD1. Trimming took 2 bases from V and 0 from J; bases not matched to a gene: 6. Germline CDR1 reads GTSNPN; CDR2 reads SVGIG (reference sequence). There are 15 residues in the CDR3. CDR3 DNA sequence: TGTGCCTGGAGTACAGGGGTCCCTATGAACACTGAAGCTTTCTTT. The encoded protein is CAWSTGVPMNTEAFF.

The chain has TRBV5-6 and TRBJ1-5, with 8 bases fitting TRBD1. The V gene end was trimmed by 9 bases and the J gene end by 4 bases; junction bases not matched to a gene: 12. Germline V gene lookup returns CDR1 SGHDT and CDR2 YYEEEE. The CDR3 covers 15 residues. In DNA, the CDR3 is TGTGCCAACCCCGGCCTACAGGGGGGGAATCAGCCCCAGCATTTT. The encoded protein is CANPGLQGGNQPQHF.

The DNA of the CDR3 is TGCGCCAGCAGCTTGGCCGGAGGGACAGGGGGCGGTCCAGTGCGGAACGACTACGAGCAGTACTTC. Residues: CASSLAGGTGGGPVRNDYEQYF. This chain joins TRBV5-1 and TRBJ2-7, with 12 bases identical to TRBD1. The germline CDR1 and CDR2 sequences are SGHRS and YFSETQ. CDR3 size: 22 residues. V dropped 0 bases and J dropped 3; count of bases not matched to a gene: 22.

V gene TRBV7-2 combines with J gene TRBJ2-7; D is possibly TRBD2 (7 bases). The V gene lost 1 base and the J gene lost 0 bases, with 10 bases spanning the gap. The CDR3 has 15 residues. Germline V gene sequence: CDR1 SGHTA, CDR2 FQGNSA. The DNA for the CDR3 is TGTGCCAGCAGCTTAGGGGGGGGGCTCTCCTACGAGCAGTACTTC. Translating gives CASSLGGGLSYEQYF. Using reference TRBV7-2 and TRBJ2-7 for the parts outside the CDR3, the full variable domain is GAGVSQSPSNKVTEKGKDVELRCDPISGHTALYWYRQSLGQGLEFLIYFQGNSAPDKSGLPSDRFSAERTGGSVSTLTIQRTQQEDSAVYLCASSLGGGLSYEQYFGPGTRLTVT.

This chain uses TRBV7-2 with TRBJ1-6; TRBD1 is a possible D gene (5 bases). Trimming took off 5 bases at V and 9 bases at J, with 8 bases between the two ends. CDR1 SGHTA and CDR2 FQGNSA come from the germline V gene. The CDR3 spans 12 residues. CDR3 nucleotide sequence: TGTGCCAGCAGCGGGGGACTTTCACCCCTCCACTTT. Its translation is CASSGGLSPLHF. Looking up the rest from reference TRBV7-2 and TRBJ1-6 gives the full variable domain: GAGVSQSPSNKVTEKGKDVELRCDPISGHTALYWYRQSLGQGLEFLIYFQGNSAPDKSGLPSDRFSAERTGGSVSTLTIQRTQQEDSAVYLCASSGGLSPLHFGNGTRLTVT.

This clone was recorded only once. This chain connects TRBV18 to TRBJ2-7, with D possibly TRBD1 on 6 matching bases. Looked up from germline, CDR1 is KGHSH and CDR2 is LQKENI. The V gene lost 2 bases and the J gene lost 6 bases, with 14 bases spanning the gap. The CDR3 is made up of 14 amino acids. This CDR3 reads CASSPSMGASEQYF. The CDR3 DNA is TGTGCCAGCTCACCATCGATGGGGGCAAGCGAGCAGTACTTC.

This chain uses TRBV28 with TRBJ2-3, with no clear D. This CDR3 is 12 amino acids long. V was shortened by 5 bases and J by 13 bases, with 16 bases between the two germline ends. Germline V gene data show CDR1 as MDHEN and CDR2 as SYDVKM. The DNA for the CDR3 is TGTGCCAGCAGTACGAGTACCCGCTCAGAGTATTTT. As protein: CASSTSTRSEYF.